This T cell receptor (beta chain) derives from a study of blood T cell repertoires in COVID-19. Authors' data handling: From reference gene primer amplification, estimates of nucleated cell counts were derived. Data came from immunoSEQ multiplex PCR; TCRdb stores just in-frame clones and leaves some out. V, J and clone size reflect that table, while D and trimming were determined from the DNA. The table has some 150,000 clones, about four fifths seen once; the top ten hold roughly 0.58%. The specimen sequenced was peripheral blood. This TCR was recovered from a man aged 55 to 69 with acute or convalescent COVID-19.

CDR3 residues: CASSSGTGWDGNQPQHF. The CDR3 region has the DNA TGCGCCAGCAGCTCCGGGACAGGGTGGGATGGCAATCAGCCCCAGCATTTT. The chain has TRBV5-1 and TRBJ1-5; 9 bases fit TRBD1. Per germline, CDR1 SGHRS and CDR2 YFSETQ. This CDR3 spans 17 amino acids. V lost 3 bases to trimming and J lost 2 bases; unmatched junction nucleotides: 9.